The sequence of this T cell receptor beta chain was determined in a study of shared clonotypes between healthy human individuals. It was CD45RO-negative cells, positively selected for CCR7, that made up naive CD8 cells, with terminally differentiated effector memory CD45RA+ cells excluded. Repertoires were generated with immunoSEQ multiplex PCR, while TCRdb's copy carries only in-frame clones and drops some. The sample carries millions of clones, roughly 91% recorded once. The V and J ends lost 2 bases and 3 bases respectively, with 19 bases between them. The CDR3 contains 18 residues. CDR1 is MNHEY, CDR2 SMNVEV, per germline (reference sequence).

The sequenced sample was naive CD8+ T cells from PBMCs. V usage is TRBV27 and J usage is TRBJ2-2, with D possibly being TRBD1 (5 bases). The clonotype was recovered from a man between 18 and 35 years old in good health. Some clones in this sample may be carry-over from other donors' samples. In nucleotides, the CDR3 is TGTGCCAGCAGTTTACTCCTACCGACAGCCTTGGACACCGGGGAGCTGTTTTTT. It is translated as CASSLLLPTALDTGELFF.